This T cell receptor (beta chain) originates from a study of T cell repertoires in cytomegalovirus infection. In germline, CDR1 is SGHTA, CDR2 FQGNSA. The CDR3 extends over 14 amino acids. V was clipped by 2 bases and J by 1 base, with 9 bases between them. Many counts were recorded for this clonotype. One entry per CDR3 protein, called by TCRdb with MiXCR from the reads. The sample has fewer than 550,000 distinct CDR3 sequences; roughly 29% are singletons. The chain is built from TRBV7-2 and TRBJ2-7; D perhaps matches TRBD2 (5 bases). The clonotype was recovered from a human donor in good health (CMV status not recorded). Some clones in this sample may be carry-over from other donors' samples. The specimen sequenced was PBMCs. The CDR3 loop reads CASSLFGVSYEQYF. The CDR3, as DNA: TGTGCCAGCAGCTTATTCGGGGTGTCCTACGAGCAGTACTTC.